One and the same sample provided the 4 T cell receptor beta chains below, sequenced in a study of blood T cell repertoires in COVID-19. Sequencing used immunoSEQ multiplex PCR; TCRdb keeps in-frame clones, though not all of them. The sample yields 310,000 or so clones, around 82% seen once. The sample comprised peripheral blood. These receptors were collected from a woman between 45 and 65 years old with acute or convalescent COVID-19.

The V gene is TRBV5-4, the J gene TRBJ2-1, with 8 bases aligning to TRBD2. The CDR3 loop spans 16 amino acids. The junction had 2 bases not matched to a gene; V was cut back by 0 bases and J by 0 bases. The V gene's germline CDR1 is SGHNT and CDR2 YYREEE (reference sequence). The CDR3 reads CASSLGRGGSYNEQFF. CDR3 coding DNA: TGTGCCAGCAGCTTGGGACGGGGGGGCTCCTACAATGAGCAGTTCTTC. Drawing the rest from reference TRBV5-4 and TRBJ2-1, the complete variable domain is ETGVTQSPTHLIKTRGQQVTLRCSSQSGHNTVSWYQQALGQGPQFIFQYYREEENGRGNFPPRFSGLQFPNYSSELNVNALELDDSALYLCASSLGRGGSYNEQFFGPGTRLTVL.

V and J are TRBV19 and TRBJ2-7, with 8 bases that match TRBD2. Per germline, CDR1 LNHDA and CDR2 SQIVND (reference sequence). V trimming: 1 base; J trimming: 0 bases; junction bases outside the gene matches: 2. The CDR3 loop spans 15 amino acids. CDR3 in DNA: TGTGCCAGTAGTATAGGCCTAGCGGGCTCCTACGAGCAGTACTTC. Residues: CASSIGLAGSYEQYF.

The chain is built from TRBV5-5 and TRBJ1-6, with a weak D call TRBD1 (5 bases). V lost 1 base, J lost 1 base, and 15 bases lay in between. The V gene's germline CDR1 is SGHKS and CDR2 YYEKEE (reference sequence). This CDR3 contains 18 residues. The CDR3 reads CASSLNIVGGSYNSPLHF. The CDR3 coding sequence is TGTGCCAGCAGCTTGAATATCGTGGGGGGGTCCTATAATTCACCCCTCCACTTT.

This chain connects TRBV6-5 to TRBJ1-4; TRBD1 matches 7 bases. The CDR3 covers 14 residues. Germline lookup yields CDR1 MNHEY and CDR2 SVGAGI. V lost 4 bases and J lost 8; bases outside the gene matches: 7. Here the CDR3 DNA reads TGTGCCAGCAGTTTTACAGGGGCGGGGGAAAAACTGTTTTTT. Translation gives CASSFTGAGEKLFF.